This TCR beta chain was captured by sequencing in a study of cytomegalovirus exposure and HLA in healthy donors. Study results and limitations: It was confirmed in vitro that a few of the CMV-associated chains were specific for CMV antigens.

This clone is a singleton in its sample. Its antigen remains unidentified. Germline lookup yields CDR1 SGHVS and CDR2 FQNEAQ. The CDR3 loop spans 14 amino acids. After removal of 8 bases from V and 5 bases from J, the junction contained 6 bases not matched to a gene. Sequencing used immunoSEQ multiplex PCR; TCRdb keeps in-frame clones, though not all of them. This table holds some 140,000 clones, 82% found once. The V and J genes are TRBV7-8 and TRBJ1-4; 9 positions agree with TRBD1. The sequence came from a man aged 30 to 39 in good health and CMV-seropositive. Sequences were obtained from PBMCs. Here the CDR3 DNA reads TGTGCCAGCCGCCCCGGGACAGGGAATGAAAAACTGTTTTTT. Translation gives CASRPGTGNEKLFF.